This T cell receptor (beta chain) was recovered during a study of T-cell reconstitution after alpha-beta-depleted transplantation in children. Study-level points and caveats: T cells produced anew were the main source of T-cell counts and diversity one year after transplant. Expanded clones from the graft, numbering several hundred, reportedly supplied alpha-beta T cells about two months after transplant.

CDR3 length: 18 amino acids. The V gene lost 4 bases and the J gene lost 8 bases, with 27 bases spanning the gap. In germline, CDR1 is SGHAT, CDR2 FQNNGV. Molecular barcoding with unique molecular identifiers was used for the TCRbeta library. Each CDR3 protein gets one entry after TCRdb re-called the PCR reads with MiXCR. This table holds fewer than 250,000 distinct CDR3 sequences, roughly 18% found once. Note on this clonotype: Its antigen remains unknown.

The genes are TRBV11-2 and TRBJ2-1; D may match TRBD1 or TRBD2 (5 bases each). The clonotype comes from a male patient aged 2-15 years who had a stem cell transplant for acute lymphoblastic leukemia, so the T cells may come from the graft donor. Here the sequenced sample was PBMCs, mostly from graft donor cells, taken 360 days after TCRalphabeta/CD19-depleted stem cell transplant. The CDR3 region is CASSSVEGERGWSDEQFF. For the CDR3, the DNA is TGTGCCAGCAGCTCGGTTGAGGGCGAGAGGGGTTGGTCGGATGAGCAGTTCTTC.